This TCR beta chain appears in the sequencing data of a study of T cell changes during pregnancy in multiple sclerosis. The assay was immunoSEQ multiplex PCR, and TCRdb's table has in-frame clones only and misses some. This sample yields approximately 41,000 clones, of which about 90% are seen a single time; 9% to 10% belongs to the top ten. The CDR3 contains 15 residues. Germline CDR1 MGHRA, CDR2 YSYEKL. Trimming pared 1 base from V and 0 bases from J, leaving 9 bases between. The TCR sequence derives from a female donor with multiple sclerosis, enrolled in a pregnancy study. Sequencing was performed on CD8+ T cells from peripheral blood mononuclear cells, taken in the first trimester of pregnancy. V gene TRBV4-1 combines with J gene TRBJ1-1; D might be TRBD1 (5 bases). Written as DNA, the CDR3 is TGCGCCAGCAGCCAAGCTGACAGCATGAACACTGAAGCTTTCTTT. Its translation: CASSQADSMNTEAFF.